The rows below give T cell receptor beta chains drawn from one sample of a study of cytomegalovirus exposure and HLA in healthy donors. Assay used: immunoSEQ multiplex PCR; TCRdb lists only in-frame clones, some missing. The table shows about 250,000 clones, with roughly 87% occurring only once. The sample consisted of PBMCs. These receptors came from a man between 18 and 35 years old in good health and CMV-seropositive. CDR3s include the opening cysteine and the closing phenylalanine or tryptophan. The order of the fields is clone size, D gene, J gene, V gene, CDR3 protein, CDR3 DNA. A D gene is named only where the DNA matches it firmly. The size entry is marked missing in some rows and otherwise reads once, few, many or a size class.

clone size: once; D gene: TRBD1; J gene: TRBJ1-2; V gene: TRBV2; CDR3 protein: CASTVDRVSYGYTF; CDR3 DNA: TGTGCCAGCACCGTGGACAGGGTTAGCTATGGCTACACCTTC
clone size: NA; D gene: NA; J gene: TRBJ1-2; V gene: TRBV20-1; CDR3 protein: CSAPGRVGYTF; CDR3 DNA: TGCAGCGCTCCAGGGAGGGTTGGCTACACCTTC
clone size: NA; D gene: TRBD1; J gene: TRBJ2-5; V gene: TRBV25-1; CDR3 protein: CASITSRDRGGQETQYF; CDR3 DNA: TGTGCCAGCATCACCAGTCGAGACAGGGGGGGACAAGAGACCCAGTACTTC
clone size: NA; D gene: NA; J gene: TRBJ2-1; V gene: TRBV10-2; CDR3 protein: CASSELGEQFF; CDR3 DNA: TGCGCCAGCAGTGAGTTGGGAGAGCAGTTCTTC
clone size: NA; D gene: TRBD1; J gene: TRBJ1-4; V gene: TRBV25-1; CDR3 protein: CASSLTGSEEKLFF; CDR3 DNA: TGTGCCAGCAGTCTGACAGGGAGTGAAGAAAAACTGTTTTTT
clone size: NA; D gene: NA; J gene: TRBJ1-2; V gene: TRBV2; CDR3 protein: CASSEPGRRYGYTF; CDR3 DNA: TGTGCCAGCAGTGAGCCGGGCCGGAGATATGGCTACACCTTC
clone size: NA; D gene: NA; J gene: TRBJ1-1; V gene: TRBV7-3; CDR3 protein: CASSFGARGNTEAFF; CDR3 DNA: TGTGCCAGCAGCTTCGGTGCCCGGGGGAACACTGAAGCTTTCTTT
clone size: NA; D gene: NA; J gene: TRBJ2-7; V gene: TRBV6-1; CDR3 protein: CASSEFRASTYEQYF; CDR3 DNA: TGTGCCAGCAGTGAGTTTAGGGCAAGCACCTACGAGCAGTACTTC
clone size: NA; D gene: NA; J gene: TRBJ1-2; V gene: TRBV4-2; CDR3 protein: CASSQEWTWGEANYGYTF; CDR3 DNA: TGTGCCAGCAGCCAAGAGTGGACTTGGGGAGAGGCTAACTATGGCTACACCTTC
clone size: NA; D gene: TRBD1; J gene: TRBJ2-2; V gene: TRBV28; CDR3 protein: CASSLFQGDTGELFF; CDR3 DNA: TGTGCCAGCAGTTTATTCCAGGGGGACACCGGGGAGCTGTTTTTT
clone size: NA; D gene: TRBD1; J gene: TRBJ1-2; V gene: TRBV6-4; CDR3 protein: CASRQDRVSGGYTF; CDR3 DNA: TGTGCCAGCAGGCAGGACAGGGTGAGCGGTGGCTACACCTTC
clone size: NA; D gene: NA; J gene: TRBJ1-2; V gene: TRBV5-4; CDR3 protein: CASSSLNYGYTF; CDR3 DNA: TGTGCCAGCAGCTCCCTTAACTATGGCTACACCTTC
clone size: NA; D gene: NA; J gene: TRBJ1-1; V gene: TRBV13; CDR3 protein: CASSLGPGTEAFF; CDR3 DNA: TGTGCCAGCAGCTTAGGGCCGGGCACTGAAGCTTTCTTT
clone size: once; D gene: TRBD2; J gene: TRBJ2-3; V gene: TRBV6-1; CDR3 protein: CASSGWLREGLDTQYF; CDR3 DNA: TGTGCCAGCAGTGGGTGGCTGCGGGAGGGCCTAGATACGCAGTATTTT
clone size: NA; D gene: TRBD1; J gene: TRBJ2-7; V gene: TRBV6-1; CDR3 protein: CASRPPGQGLEEQYF; CDR3 DNA: TGTGCCAGCAGGCCCCCGGGACAGGGTTTGGAGGAGCAGTACTTC
clone size: NA; D gene: NA; J gene: TRBJ2-1; V gene: TRBV2; CDR3 protein: CASSENGIYNEQFF; CDR3 DNA: TGTGCCAGCAGTGAGAATGGAATCTACAATGAGCAGTTCTTC
clone size: NA; D gene: NA; J gene: TRBJ2-7; V gene: TRBV20-1; CDR3 protein: CSAPGTTEQYF; CDR3 DNA: TGCAGTGCTCCCGGGACAACTGAGCAGTACTTC
clone size: NA; D gene: NA; J gene: TRBJ1-5; V gene: TRBV5-1; CDR3 protein: CASSLGQSNQPQHF; CDR3 DNA: TGCGCCAGCAGCTTGGGCCAGAGCAATCAGCCCCAGCATTTT
clone size: NA; D gene: NA; J gene: TRBJ1-2; V gene: TRBV14; CDR3 protein: CASSQDSTTQSYTF; CDR3 DNA: TGTGCCAGCAGCCAAGATTCCACCACCCAATCCTACACCTTC
clone size: NA; D gene: NA; J gene: TRBJ2-1; V gene: TRBV7-8; CDR3 protein: CASSLGIRAPYNEQFF; CDR3 DNA: TGTGCCAGCAGCTTGGGTATTAGAGCGCCCTACAATGAGCAGTTCTTC
clone size: NA; D gene: TRBD2; J gene: TRBJ2-1; V gene: TRBV6-4; CDR3 protein: CASSEYSGRANEQFF; CDR3 DNA: TGTGCCAGCAGTGAATACAGCGGGAGGGCGAATGAGCAGTTCTTC
clone size: NA; D gene: NA; J gene: TRBJ2-5; V gene: TRBV19; CDR3 protein: CASSPGLLPGETQYF; CDR3 DNA: TGTGCCAGTAGTCCAGGACTTCTCCCTGGGGAGACCCAGTACTTC
clone size: NA; D gene: NA; J gene: TRBJ2-1; V gene: TRBV12-5; CDR3 protein: CASGPDLGNEQFF; CDR3 DNA: TGTGCTAGTGGTCCGGACCTGGGCAATGAGCAGTTCTTC
clone size: NA; D gene: NA; J gene: TRBJ1-5; V gene: TRBV4-2; CDR3 protein: CASSQDWFGGNQPQHF; CDR3 DNA: TGTGCCAGCAGCCAAGATTGGTTTGGGGGCAATCAGCCCCAGCATTTT
clone size: once; D gene: TRBD1; J gene: TRBJ2-7; V gene: TRBV19; CDR3 protein: CASSLDRGGGEQYF; CDR3 DNA: TGTGCCAGTAGTCTTGACAGGGGCGGTGGCGAGCAGTACTTC
clone size: NA; D gene: TRBD1; J gene: TRBJ1-5; V gene: TRBV27; CDR3 protein: CASSRGQGPYSNQPQHF; CDR3 DNA: TGTGCCAGCAGTAGGGGACAGGGCCCTTATAGCAATCAGCCCCAGCATTTT
clone size: NA; D gene: TRBD2; J gene: TRBJ2-1; V gene: TRBV6-5; CDR3 protein: CASKLAGESNEQFF; CDR3 DNA: TGTGCCAGCAAACTAGCGGGAGAGAGTAATGAGCAGTTCTTC
clone size: NA; D gene: NA; J gene: TRBJ2-7; V gene: TRBV6-5; CDR3 protein: CASSSLYEQYF; CDR3 DNA: TGTGCCAGCAGTTCTCTTTACGAGCAGTACTTC
clone size: NA; D gene: TRBD2; J gene: TRBJ2-3; V gene: TRBV7-3; CDR3 protein: CASSSGLAGTTDTQYF; CDR3 DNA: TGTGCCAGCAGCTCCGGACTAGCGGGTACCACAGATACGCAGTATTTT
clone size: NA; D gene: TRBD1; J gene: TRBJ1-2; V gene: TRBV7-9; CDR3 protein: CASSLRDRLENGYTF; CDR3 DNA: TGTGCCAGCAGCCTCCGGGACAGGCTTGAAAATGGCTACACCTTC
clone size: NA; D gene: TRBD2; J gene: TRBJ2-1; V gene: TRBV11-3; CDR3 protein: CASSLHLGTSGYNEQFF; CDR3 DNA: TGTGCCAGCAGCTTACACCTAGGGACTAGCGGCTACAATGAGCAGTTCTTC
clone size: few; D gene: TRBD1; J gene: TRBJ2-6; V gene: TRBV7-2; CDR3 protein: CASSLRQGTSGANVLTF; CDR3 DNA: TGTGCCAGCAGCTTAAGACAGGGTACATCTGGGGCCAACGTCCTGACTTTC
clone size: NA; D gene: NA; J gene: TRBJ2-3; V gene: TRBV5-1; CDR3 protein: CASSLGSGDTQYF; CDR3 DNA: TGCGCCAGCAGCTTGGGATCCGGTGATACGCAGTATTTT
clone size: NA; D gene: NA; J gene: TRBJ2-3; V gene: TRBV29-1; CDR3 protein: CSVILLVGMSTDTQYF; CDR3 DNA: TGCAGCGTCATACTACTGGTAGGGATGAGCACAGATACGCAGTATTTT
clone size: NA; D gene: NA; J gene: TRBJ2-7; V gene: TRBV20-1; CDR3 protein: CSAQDYYEQYF; CDR3 DNA: TGCAGTGCCCAAGACTACTACGAGCAGTACTTC
clone size: NA; D gene: NA; J gene: TRBJ2-7; V gene: TRBV4-1; CDR3 protein: CASSLDTGTYEQYF; CDR3 DNA: TGCGCCAGCAGCCTAGATACCGGAACCTACGAGCAGTACTTC
clone size: NA; D gene: NA; J gene: TRBJ1-3; V gene: TRBV29-1; CDR3 protein: CSVGPDSGNTIYF; CDR3 DNA: TGCAGCGTTGGTCCCGACTCTGGAAACACCATATATTTT
clone size: NA; D gene: TRBD1; J gene: TRBJ2-3; V gene: TRBV5-4; CDR3 protein: CASSVQGANTDTQYF; CDR3 DNA: TGTGCCAGCAGCGTACAGGGGGCAAACACAGATACGCAGTATTTT
clone size: NA; D gene: TRBD1; J gene: TRBJ1-2; V gene: TRBV27; CDR3 protein: CASSLGTGNGYTF; CDR3 DNA: TGTGCCAGCAGTTTAGGGACAGGGAATGGCTACACCTTC
clone size: NA; D gene: NA; J gene: TRBJ1-2; V gene: TRBV5-4; CDR3 protein: CASSLDVVQARGYTF; CDR3 DNA: TGTGCCAGCAGCTTGGATGTGGTGCAGGCCCGGGGCTACACCTTC
clone size: NA; D gene: TRBD2; J gene: TRBJ2-7; V gene: TRBV5-4; CDR3 protein: CASSSRTSGTYEQYF; CDR3 DNA: TGTGCCAGCAGCTCCAGGACTAGCGGAACCTACGAGCAGTACTTC
clone size: NA; D gene: NA; J gene: TRBJ1-2; V gene: TRBV5-1; CDR3 protein: CASSLGGNYGYTF; CDR3 DNA: TGCGCCAGCAGCTTGGGTGGAAACTATGGCTACACCTTC
clone size: NA; D gene: NA; J gene: TRBJ2-3; V gene: TRBV5-1; CDR3 protein: CASSLAAVAERTDTQYF; CDR3 DNA: TGCGCCAGCAGCTTGGCCGCAGTAGCGGAGCGCACAGATACGCAGTATTTT
clone size: once; D gene: NA; J gene: TRBJ2-7; V gene: TRBV15; CDR3 protein: CATSGAGVGYEQYF; CDR3 DNA: TGTGCCACCAGCGGAGCAGGGGTTGGCTACGAGCAGTACTTC
clone size: NA; D gene: NA; J gene: TRBJ1-1; V gene: TRBV2; CDR3 protein: CASRVDRPPTEAFF; CDR3 DNA: TGTGCCAGCAGGGTAGACAGGCCTCCCACTGAAGCTTTCTTT
clone size: once; D gene: NA; J gene: TRBJ2-1; V gene: TRBV5-1; CDR3 protein: CASSSEADEQFF; CDR3 DNA: TGCGCCAGCAGCTCGGAGGCTGATGAGCAGTTCTTC
clone size: NA; D gene: NA; J gene: TRBJ2-3; V gene: TRBV7-2; CDR3 protein: CASRRGTHISTDTQYF; CDR3 DNA: TGTGCCAGCAGACGGGGGACACACATTAGCACAGATACGCAGTATTTT
clone size: NA; D gene: NA; J gene: TRBJ2-7; V gene: TRBV6-6; CDR3 protein: CASSYTGYEQYF; CDR3 DNA: TGTGCCAGCAGTTACACGGGGTACGAGCAGTACTTC
clone size: NA; D gene: NA; J gene: TRBJ2-2; V gene: TRBV20-1; CDR3 protein: CRAAGGELFF; CDR3 DNA: TGCAGGGCAGCTGGGGGGGAGCTGTTTTTT
clone size: once; D gene: TRBD2; J gene: TRBJ2-1; V gene: TRBV5-4; CDR3 protein: CASSLATSGSYNEQFF; CDR3 DNA: TGTGCCAGCAGCTTGGCGACTAGCGGGTCCTACAATGAGCAGTTCTTC